A selection of T cell receptor beta chains follows, all from one sample in a study of T cell changes during pregnancy in multiple sclerosis. Profiled with immunoSEQ multiplex PCR; TCRdb holds only in-frame clones, not every one. The data show around 130,000 clones, about 94% seen once. The sample consisted of peripheral blood, taken before pregnancy. The receptors derive from a female donor with multiple sclerosis, enrolled in a pregnancy study. Both conserved end residues are trimmed from each CDR3. The D gene is left open where the match is weak.

TRBJ2-1	TRBD2	TRBV9	ASSSGLAGNNEQF
TRBJ1-6	-	TRBV5-6	ASNPRGRGSPLH
TRBJ2-7	-	TRBV30	AWSTESYEQY
TRBJ2-3	TRBD1	TRBV27	ASSSPGQTTDTQY
TRBJ1-5	-	TRBV19	AIAAGDSNQPQH
TRBJ2-2	-	TRBV5-1	ASSLAASEMNTGELF
TRBJ2-5	TRBD2	TRBV7-6	ASSLGREHETQY
TRBJ2-3	-	TRBV10-3	ATSLGGAPDTQY
TRBJ2-1	-	TRBV5-4	ASSIIPSVAEEQF
TRBJ1-6	-	TRBV7-2	ASSLKTGWFSSPLH
TRBJ2-1	TRBD2	TRBV19	ASSAAGTRSYEQF
TRBJ2-7	-	TRBV10-2	ASRGGYEQY
TRBJ1-1	TRBD1	TRBV5-1	ASRDRGGWTEAF
TRBJ2-3	-	TRBV9	ASSVRTDLNTQY
TRBJ1-5	-	TRBV6-1	ASSAIQGPGNQPQH
TRBJ2-3	TRBD1	TRBV9	ASSVSRDRGGTQY
TRBJ1-6	-	TRBV7-2	ASSLTGLNSPLH
TRBJ2-7	TRBD2	TRBV5-1	ASSSRLAGENYEQY
TRBJ2-7	TRBD1	TRBV15	ATSRDRGQGEQY
TRBJ2-7	TRBD1	TRBV27	ASSVSTGGEGEQY
TRBJ2-1	TRBD1	TRBV29-1	SARGQQPYNEQF
TRBJ2-3	TRBD2	TRBV19	ASSETSGSQLSTDTQY
TRBJ1-6	-	TRBV9	ASSPWDTHSSPLH
TRBJ2-1	TRBD1	TRBV27	ASRRPGQGSYNEQF
TRBJ2-3	TRBD2	TRBV7-3	ASSGSPERLAGHTDTQY
TRBJ1-6	-	TRBV11-2	ASSLEVRGGLH
TRBJ1-2	-	TRBV4-1	ASSQVADSYGYT
TRBJ2-3	TRBD2	TRBV7-3	ASSELAGVTDTQY
TRBJ1-5	-	TRBV19	ASSKLGPGGNQPQH
TRBJ2-7	-	TRBV27	ASRSQGSHEQY
TRBJ1-6	-	TRBV6-1	ASRENSPLH
TRBJ2-1	-	TRBV29-1	SVQLQINEQF
TRBJ2-2	TRBD1	TRBV27	ASRTGGSHTGELF
TRBJ1-5	TRBD1	TRBV2	ASRPQGIFDQPQH
TRBJ2-4	TRBD2	TRBV14	ASSQEPRGLAGGRNIQY
TRBJ1-1	-	TRBV9	ASSVSRVGREAF
TRBJ2-1	-	TRBV5-1	ASSPLGREQF
TRBJ2-1	-	TRBV5-1	ASRADSYNEQF
TRBJ2-4	TRBD2	TRBV28	ASSSSWGGKSKNIQY
TRBJ2-3	TRBD2	TRBV7-6	ASSLAARGGRGSTDTQY
TRBJ2-3	TRBD2	TRBV6-6	ASRGSGEDTQY
TRBJ1-2	TRBD1	TRBV19	ASSPTGTALSGYT
TRBJ1-2	TRBD1	TRBV19	ASSQGILTNYGYT
TRBJ2-1	TRBD2	TRBV7-7	ASSRGLAGGDEQF
TRBJ1-1	-	TRBV5-8	ASKTGRPEAF
TRBJ2-1	TRBD2	TRBV19	ASSLRTAGGEQF
TRBJ2-1	TRBD2	TRBV19	ASSIPITSGFYNEQF
TRBJ2-5	-	TRBV19	ASSSTRVETQY
TRBJ2-7	TRBD1	TRBV19	ASSSGQGGRQY
TRBJ1-1	-	TRBV21-1	ASSKDCHEDEAF
TRBJ1-2	-	TRBV5-1	ASSLEGGNYGYT
TRBJ1-5	-	TRBV7-2	ASSLVGNQPQH